The 29 T cell receptor beta chains below come from one sample, sequenced in a study of cytomegalovirus exposure and HLA in healthy donors. PCR involved 60 Vbeta and 13 Jbeta primers. The data were produced by immunoSEQ multiplex PCR, yet TCRdb's version contains in-frame clones alone and is incomplete. This sample carries 150,000 or so clones, roughly four fifths of them seen once, and the ten largest clones take less than 3%. Sequencing input: PBMCs. These receptors all come from a female donor in good health and CMV-seronegative.

The rearrangement links TRBV2 to TRBJ2-5, with 7 bases fitting TRBD1. This CDR3 is 13 amino acids long. Unmatched junction bases numbered 7, after V lost 7 bases and J lost 5 bases. Looked up from germline, CDR1 is SNHLY and CDR2 is FYNNEI. CDR3 coding DNA: TGTGCCAGCAACGAACAGGGGTTGGAGACCCAGTACTTC. It is translated as CASNEQGLETQYF. Full variable domain (outside the CDR3, taken from reference TRBV2 and TRBJ2-5): EPEVTQTPSHQVTQMGQEVILRCVPISNHLYFYWYRQILGQKVEFLVSFYNNEISEKSEIFDDQFSVERPDGSNFTLKIRSTKLEDSAMYFCASNEQGLETQYFGPGTRLLVL.

The chain carries TRBV19 and TRBJ2-7, with 9 bases matching TRBD1. The CDR3 totals 16 residues. The junction had 14 bases not matched to a gene; V was cut back by 5 bases and J by 6 bases. CDR1 is LNHDA and CDR2 is SQIVND in the germline V gene (reference sequence). The CDR3 DNA sequence: TGTGCCAGTAGTGCTGCACCCACGGGACAGGGTTCCGAGCAGTACTTC. Protein: CASSAAPTGQGSEQYF. The entire variable domain, with the rest obtained from reference TRBV19 and TRBJ2-7, is as follows: DGGITQSPKYLFRKEGQNVTLSCEQNLNHDAMYWYRQDPGQGLRLIYYSQIVNDFQKGDIAEGYSVSREKKESFPLTVTSAQKNPTAFYLCASSAAPTGQGSEQYFGPGTRLTVT.

This chain links TRBV6-6 with TRBJ2-1, with no clear D. Germline-derived CDR1 and CDR2 are MNHNY and SVGAGI (reference sequence). The CDR3 loop spans 15 amino acids. V lost 2 bases and J lost 6, with 14 bases in between. The CDR3: CASSYPEARANEQFF. The DNA for the CDR3 is TGTGCCAGCAGTTACCCTGAGGCGCGCGCCAATGAGCAGTTCTTC.

This rearrangement joins TRBV5-4 to TRBJ1-1; D perhaps matches TRBD1 (6 bases). Trimming stripped 3 bases from V and 3 bases from J, with 12 bases between. Germline V CDR1 and CDR2: SGHNT, YYREEE (reference sequence). CDR3 size: 14 residues. The CDR3 loop reads CASSSAGTYTEAFF. The CDR3 DNA follows: TGTGCCAGCAGCTCCGCCGGGACATACACTGAAGCTTTCTTT.

The gene calls are TRBV28 and TRBJ2-7, with TRBD1 as a possible D gene (5 bases). Germline V gene data show CDR1 as MDHEN and CDR2 as SYDVKM. This CDR3 has 16 amino acids. The V end was cut by 3 bases, the J end by 0 bases, with 15 bases between. In DNA, the CDR3 is TGTGCCAGCAGTTTTAATCCGAGACAGCCCTCCTACGAGCAGTACTTC. Translated: CASSFNPRQPSYEQYF.

This clone was seen a few times. The V call is TRBV5-5, the J call TRBJ2-4; weak D call: TRBD2 (6 bases). Germline V CDR1 and CDR2: SGHKS, YYEKEE (reference sequence). The V end was cut by 1 base, the J end by 0 bases, with 14 bases between. The CDR3 runs 17 residues. The CDR3 protein is CASSLWIQGLAKNIQYF. CDR3 bases: TGTGCCAGCAGCTTGTGGATCCAGGGACTAGCCAAAAACATTCAGTACTTC.

This clone appeared a few times. The J gene is TRBJ2-1, the V gene TRBV7-3, with 12 bases lining up with TRBD2. The CDR3 is 14 amino acids. Germline trimming cut 3 bases from V and 9 bases from J; bases unmatched to any gene: 3. The germline CDR1 and CDR2 sequences are SGHTA and FQGTGA. CDR3 region: CASSFLAGGSEQFF. CDR3 nucleotide sequence: TGTGCCAGCAGCTTTCTAGCGGGGGGGAGTGAGCAGTTCTTC.

This clone was picked up a small number of times. V is TRBV25-1 and J is TRBJ2-1, with D unresolved. Between the trimmed V and J ends, which lost 3 bases and 4 bases, there was a span of 4 bases. Germline CDR1 reads MGHDK; CDR2 reads SYGVNS. This CDR3 has 12 residues. The CDR3 DNA follows: TGTGCCAGCAGTGAGTCGTACAATGAGCAGTTCTTC. This sequence encodes CASSESYNEQFF.

The chain has TRBV7-9 and TRBJ2-7; TRBD1 aligns across 8 bases. Germline assignment: CDR1 SEHNR and CDR2 FQNEAQ (reference sequence). The CDR3 is 15 amino acids. Germline trimming cut 0 bases from V and 4 bases from J; bases unmatched to any gene: 5. CDR3 residues: CASSLAAGGLYEQYF. The CDR3 DNA is TGTGCCAGCAGCTTAGCGGCAGGGGGCCTTTACGAGCAGTACTTC.

This clone showed up just a few times. The chain carries TRBV21-1 and TRBJ1-1; TRBD1, the D gene given by the table, was not confirmed from the DNA. TRBV21-1 is a documented pseudogene. The CDR3 sequence is 17 residues long. CDR3 region: CASSKGDRVLGNTEAFF. CDR3 in DNA: TGTGCCAGCAGCAAAGGGGACAGGGTCTTAGGGAACACTGAAGCTTTCTTT.

The chain has TRBV5-1 and TRBJ2-1; the match to TRBD2 covers 9 bases. Germline V gives CDR1 SGHRS, CDR2 YFSETQ. Trimming took 3 bases from V and 9 from J; bases not matched to a gene: 10. The CDR3 is 15 amino acids. The CDR3 region has the DNA TGCGCCAGCAGCTATATGGTAGCGGGAGAGGGTGAGCAGTTCTTC. This sequence encodes CASSYMVAGEGEQFF.

This chain joins TRBV19 and TRBJ2-2; 12 bases are a match to TRBD1. This CDR3 has 16 amino acids. Unmatched junction bases numbered 5, after V lost 4 bases and J lost 5 bases. Germline assignment: CDR1 LNHDA and CDR2 SQIVND (reference sequence). The DNA for the CDR3 is TGTGCCAGTAGTAAGGGACAGGGGGCGGGAACCGGGGAGCTGTTTTTT. Translated: CASSKGQGAGTGELFF.

This chain links TRBV6-5 with TRBJ1-2, with D perhaps TRBD1 (5 bases). The germline gives CDR1 MNHEY, CDR2 SVGAGI. The V end was cut by 0 bases, the J end by 2 bases, with 13 bases between. This CDR3 has 16 residues. The CDR3 region has the DNA TGTGCCAGCAGTTACTCGGCAGGGAAGGGAAACTATGGCTACACCTTC. Protein: CASSYSAGKGNYGYTF.

This clone has only a few counts. This rearrangement joins TRBV6-1 to TRBJ1-4, with D possibly being TRBD1 (5 bases). CDR3 length: 15 residues. V was cut by 2 bases and J by 3 bases, with 10 bases left in between. Germline assignment: CDR1 MNHNS and CDR2 SASEGT. CDR3 amino acids: CASSELSGANEKLFF. In nucleotides, the CDR3 is TGTGCCAGCAGTGAATTATCGGGGGCTAATGAAAAACTGTTTTTT.

V is TRBV6-6 and J is TRBJ2-3; no definite D call. V lost 2 bases to trimming and J lost 3 bases, with 9 bases between them. Germline CDR1 MNHNY, CDR2 SVGAGI (reference sequence). The CDR3 is made up of 14 amino acids. The CDR3 protein is CASSYTQVTDTQYF. CDR3 DNA sequence: TGTGCCAGCAGTTACACCCAGGTGACAGATACGCAGTATTTT.

The chain has TRBV7-6 and TRBJ1-1; TRBD1 aligns across 8 bases. Per the germline V gene, CDR1 is SGHVS and CDR2 is FNYEAQ. The length of the CDR3 is 14 residues. Trimming removed 0 bases from V and 8 bases from J; junction bases left unmatched: 5. CDR3 sequence (DNA): TGTGCCAGCAGCTTAGCTGGTGGGGACAGGGAAGCTTTCTTT. This codes for CASSLAGGDREAFF.

This chain links TRBV10-3 with TRBJ2-2; the match to TRBD2 covers 9 bases. Looked up from germline, CDR1 is ENHRY and CDR2 is SYGVKD. V lost 4 bases to trimming and J lost 2 bases; unmatched junction nucleotides: 2. This CDR3 region has 15 residues. CDR3 coding DNA: TGTGCCATCAGTGGCGGGAGGGCCAACACCGGGGAGCTGTTTTTT. It yields the protein CAISGGRANTGELFF.

This chain uses TRBV16 with TRBJ2-1; 8 bases agree with TRBD1. Germline CDR1 reads KGHSY; CDR2 reads FQNENV. Trimming cost V 2 bases and J 9 bases; bases outside gene matches: 3. This CDR3 region has 13 residues. The CDR3 region has the DNA TGTGCCAGCAGCCAAAGGACAGGGCTTGAGCAGTTCTTC. Translated: CASSQRTGLEQFF.

This chain links TRBV29-1 with TRBJ2-7, with unresolved D. Trimming took 1 base from V and 2 from J, leaving 6 bases between them. Germline V gene lookup returns CDR1 SQVTM and CDR2 ANQGSEA. The CDR3 length is 12 residues. The CDR3 DNA reads as TGCAGCGTTGAAGGGTCAGCCTACGAGCAGTACTTC. Residues: CSVEGSAYEQYF.

Points on this clone: Given the absence of the conserved phenylalanine or tryptophan at the CDR3 end, a read error is likely. It is unclear where the CDR3 begins or ends on the DNA, so no DNA is shown, and the CDR3 is as TCRdb lists it. This chain uses TRBV27 with TRBJ1-1. CDR1 is MNHEY, CDR2 SMNVEV, per germline (reference sequence). From its first to its last residue, the CDR3 has 9 amino acids. CDR3: CASCSPRRL.

Here the CDR3 DNA reads TGTGCCAGCAGCCGATCCGACAGGGAACGAGAGCCCCAGCATTTT. Its translation is CASSRSDREREPQHF. The chain recombines TRBV7-2 with TRBJ1-5; 7 bases are shared with TRBD1. In germline, CDR1 is SGHTA, CDR2 FQGNSA. Trimming removed 5 bases from V and 8 bases from J; junction bases left unmatched: 12. CDR3 length equals 15 residues.

This clone has a handful of counts. In DNA, the CDR3 is TGTGCCAGCAGCATGAGGGACTTCGGTACGCAGTATTTT. This sequence encodes CASSMRDFGTQYF. V and J are TRBV6-5 and TRBJ2-3; D is possibly TRBD2 (6 bases). This CDR3 region has 13 residues. V was clipped by 6 bases and J by 8 bases, with 15 bases between them. The germline V gene has CDR1 MNHEY and CDR2 SVGAGI.

The J gene is TRBJ2-5, the V gene TRBV2; weak D call: TRBD1 (5 bases). Gene TRBJ2-7 matches the end of the DNA better, so the J call may be wrong. This CDR3 is 12 amino acids long. Germline V gene sequence: CDR1 SNHLY, CDR2 FYNNEI. The CDR3 DNA follows: TGTGCCAGCAGTGGACAGTCCTACGAGCAGTACTTC. Protein: CASSGQSYEQYF.

This rearrangement joins TRBV28 to TRBJ2-3; TRBD1 aligns across 11 bases. This CDR3 contains 17 residues. CDR1 and CDR2 (germline): MDHEN, SYDVKM. Unmatched junction bases numbered 14, after V lost 6 bases and J lost 6 bases. The DNA of the CDR3 is TGTGCCAGCAGCGACCCACGAGGGACAGGGGGGTCGGATACGCAGTATTTT. Amino acids: CASSDPRGTGGSDTQYF. The variable domain in full, completed from reference TRBV28 and TRBJ2-3, reads DVKVTQSSRYLVKRTGEKVFLECVQDMDHENMFWYRQDPGLGLRLIYFSYDVKMKEKGDIPEGYSVSREKKERFSLILESASTNQTSMYLCASSDPRGTGGSDTQYFGPGTRLTVL.

This clone was found a few times. J is TRBJ2-5 and V is TRBV28; possible D gene TRBD2, 7 bases. Germline loops: CDR1 MDHEN, CDR2 SYDVKM. The ends were cut back, 6 bases at V and 10 bases at J, with 18 bases in the middle. This CDR3 contains 13 residues. The CDR3 region is CASRDFRGGSQYF. In DNA, the CDR3 is TGTGCCAGCAGAGATTTTAGGGGGGGCAGCCAGTACTTC.

This clone occurred a few times. The J gene is TRBJ2-7, the V gene TRBV6-5; 8 nucleotides align to TRBD2. Per the germline V gene, CDR1 is MNHEY and CDR2 is SVGAGI. With 7 bases clipped from V and 3 bases from J, the junction kept 11 bases outside the gene matches. The CDR3 length is 15 residues. CDR3 nucleotides: TGTGCCAGCACCACGGGGGGGCAGGGGTACTACGAGCAGTACTTC. Amino acids: CASTTGGQGYYEQYF.

The CDR3 is CASRWGGAGDTQYF. For the CDR3, the DNA is TGTGCCAGCAGATGGGGGGGGGCTGGCGATACGCAGTATTTT. The V gene is TRBV6-5, the J gene TRBJ2-3; D may be TRBD2 (7 bases). This CDR3 contains 14 residues. Germline V CDR1 and CDR2: MNHEY, SVGAGI. V lost 6 bases and J 6 bases, leaving 16 bases between the germline ends.

The CDR3 here is CAFRPNTGELFF. The CDR3 DNA sequence: TGTGCCTTCAGGCCTAACACCGGGGAGCTGTTTTTT. This rearrangement joins TRBV30 to TRBJ2-2; D uncertain. CDR1 and CDR2 (germline): GTSNPN, SVGIG (reference sequence). The CDR3 extends over 12 amino acids. V was shortened by 7 bases and J by 2 bases, with 8 bases between the two germline ends.

This chain connects TRBV9 to TRBJ2-7; perhaps TRBD1 as D (6 bases). Germline lookup yields CDR1 SGDLS and CDR2 YYNGEE. V was pared by 4 bases and J by 5 bases, with 10 bases between. The CDR3 is 12 residues long. The CDR3 reads CASSFTGHEQYF. The CDR3 DNA reads TGTGCCAGCAGCTTTACAGGGCACGAGCAGTACTTC.